This T cell receptor beta chain was sequenced for a study of shared T cell receptors in the human thymus. CDR3 length: 22 amino acids. The germline V gene encodes CDR1 LNHNV and CDR2 YYDKDF (reference sequence). Trimming removed 0 bases from V and 5 bases from J, with 31 bases in between. TCRdb's table, derived via immunoSEQ multiplex PCR, lists solely in-frame clones and lacks some. The sample records 630,000 or so clones, over 75% being singletons. The same sample was also used in a study of human thymus T cells. That report adds: From resections taken during corrective heart surgery, the thymus tissue was obtained. Related research found strongly overlapping thymic repertoires in unrelated individuals.

Material for sequencing was thymocytes. This clonotype originated in a boy under two years old with a congenital heart defect. The rearrangement joins TRBV15 to TRBJ1-4; D possibly corresponds to TRBD1 (5 bases). Here the CDR3 DNA reads TGTGCCACCAGCAGAGATTGGGTTGGGTCTTGGGAGGCACAGGCCAGCAATGAAAAACTGTTTTTT. It yields the protein CATSRDWVGSWEAQASNEKLFF.